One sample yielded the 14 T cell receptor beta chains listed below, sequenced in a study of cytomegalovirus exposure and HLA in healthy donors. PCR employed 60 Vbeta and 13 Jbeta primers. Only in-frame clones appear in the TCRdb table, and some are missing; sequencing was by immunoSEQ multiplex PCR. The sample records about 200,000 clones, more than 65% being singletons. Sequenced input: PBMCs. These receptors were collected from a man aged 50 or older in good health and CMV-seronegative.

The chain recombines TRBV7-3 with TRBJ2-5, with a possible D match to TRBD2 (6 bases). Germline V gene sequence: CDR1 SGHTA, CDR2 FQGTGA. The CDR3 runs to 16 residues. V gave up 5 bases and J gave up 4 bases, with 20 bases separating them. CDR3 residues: CASSPNGLGRRETQYF. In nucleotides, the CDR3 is TGTGCCAGCAGCCCGAATGGACTGGGGAGGAGAGAGACCCAGTACTTC.

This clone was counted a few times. The CDR3 region is CASSLGFRDGTVSLPEAFF. CDR3 in DNA: TGTGCCAGCAGCTTAGGGTTCAGAGACGGGACAGTGTCCCTACCTGAAGCTTTCTTT. This chain connects TRBV7-9 to TRBJ1-1; 7 bases are a match to TRBD1. The length of the CDR3 is 19 residues. V lost 1 base and J lost 6; bases outside the gene matches: 20. Germline CDR1 SEHNR, CDR2 FQNEAQ (reference sequence).

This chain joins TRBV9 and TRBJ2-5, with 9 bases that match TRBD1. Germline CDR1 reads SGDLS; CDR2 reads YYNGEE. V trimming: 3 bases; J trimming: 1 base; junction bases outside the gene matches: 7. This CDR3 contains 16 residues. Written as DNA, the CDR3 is TGTGCCAGCAGCGCCGGGACAGGGTGGGTCCAAGAGACCCAGTACTTC. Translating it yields CASSAGTGWVQETQYF.

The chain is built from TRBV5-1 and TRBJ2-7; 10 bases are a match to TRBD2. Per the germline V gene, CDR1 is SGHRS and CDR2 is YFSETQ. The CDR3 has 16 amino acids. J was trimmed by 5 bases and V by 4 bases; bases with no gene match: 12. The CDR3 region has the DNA TGCGCCAGCAGCGTATCCGGGACTAGCGTAGTAGACGAGCAGTACTTC. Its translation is CASSVSGTSVVDEQYF.

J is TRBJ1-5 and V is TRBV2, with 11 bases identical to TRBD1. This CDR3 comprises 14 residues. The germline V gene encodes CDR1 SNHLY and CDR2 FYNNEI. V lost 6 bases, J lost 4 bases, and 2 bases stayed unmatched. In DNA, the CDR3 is TGTGCCAGCAGGGACAGGGGGCCGAATCAGCCCCAGCATTTT. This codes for CASRDRGPNQPQHF.

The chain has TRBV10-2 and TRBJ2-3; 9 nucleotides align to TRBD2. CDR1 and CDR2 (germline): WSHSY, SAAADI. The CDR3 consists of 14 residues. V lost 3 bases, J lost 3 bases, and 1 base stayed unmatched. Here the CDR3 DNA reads TGCGCCAGCAGTGATAGCGGGAGAACAGATACGCAGTATTTT. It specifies CASSDSGRTDTQYF.

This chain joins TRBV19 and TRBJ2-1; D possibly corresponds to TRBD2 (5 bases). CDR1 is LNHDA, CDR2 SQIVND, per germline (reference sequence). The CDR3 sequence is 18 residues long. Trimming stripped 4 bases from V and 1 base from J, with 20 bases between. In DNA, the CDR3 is TGTGCCAGTAGTACCCCTGTAAAGGCGGGCTTGTCCTACAATGAGCAGTTCTTC. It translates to CASSTPVKAGLSYNEQFF.

DNA of the CDR3: TGCGCCAGCAGCTTTGAGGGAGCAAAGGCAGATACGCAGTATTTT. Encoded protein: CASSFEGAKADTQYF. The chain links TRBV5-1 to TRBJ2-3; tentatively, D is TRBD2 (5 bases). CDR1 and CDR2 (germline): SGHRS, YFSETQ. The CDR3 has 15 amino acids. V was clipped by 2 bases and J by 4 bases, with 14 bases between them.

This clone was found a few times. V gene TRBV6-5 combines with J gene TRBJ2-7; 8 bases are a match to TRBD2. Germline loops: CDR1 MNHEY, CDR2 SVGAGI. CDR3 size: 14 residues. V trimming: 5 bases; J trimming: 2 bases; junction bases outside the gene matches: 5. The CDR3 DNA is TGTGCCAGCAGTCAGAGCGGGAGTCCCTACGAGCAGTACTTC. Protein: CASSQSGSPYEQYF.

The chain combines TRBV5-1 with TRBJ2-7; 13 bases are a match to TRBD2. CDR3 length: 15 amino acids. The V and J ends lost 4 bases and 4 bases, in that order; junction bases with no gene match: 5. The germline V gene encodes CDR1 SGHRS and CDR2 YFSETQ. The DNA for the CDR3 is TGCGCCAGCAGCCAATGGACTAGCGGGAGTTACGAGCAGTACTTC. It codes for CASSQWTSGSYEQYF.

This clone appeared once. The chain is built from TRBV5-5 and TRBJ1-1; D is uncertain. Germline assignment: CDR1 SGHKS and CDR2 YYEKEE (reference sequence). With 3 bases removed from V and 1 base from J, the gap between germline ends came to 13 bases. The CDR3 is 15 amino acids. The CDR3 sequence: CASSSGRDRNTEAFF. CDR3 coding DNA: TGTGCCAGCAGCTCTGGGAGGGATAGGAACACTGAAGCTTTCTTT. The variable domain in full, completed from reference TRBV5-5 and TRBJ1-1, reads DAGVTQSPTHLIKTRGQQVTLRCSPISGHKSVSWYQQVLGQGPQFIFQYYEKEERGRGNFPDRFSARQFPNYSSELNVNALLLGDSALYLCASSSGRDRNTEAFFGQGTRLTVV.

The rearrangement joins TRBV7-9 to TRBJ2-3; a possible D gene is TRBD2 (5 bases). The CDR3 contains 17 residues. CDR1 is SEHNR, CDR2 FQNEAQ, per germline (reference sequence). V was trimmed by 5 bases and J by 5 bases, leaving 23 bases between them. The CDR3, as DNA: TGTGCCAGCAGCCCTAACTCCCCAGGCCCTGAGGGAGATACGCAGTATTTT. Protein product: CASSPNSPGPEGDTQYF.

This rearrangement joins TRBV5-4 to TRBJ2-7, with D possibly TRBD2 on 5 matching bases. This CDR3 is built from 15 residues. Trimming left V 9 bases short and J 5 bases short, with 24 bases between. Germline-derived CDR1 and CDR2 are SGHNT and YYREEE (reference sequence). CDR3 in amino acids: CAMLTGGRGGHEQYF. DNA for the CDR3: TGTGCCATGCTTACTGGAGGACGCGGAGGTCACGAGCAGTACTTC.

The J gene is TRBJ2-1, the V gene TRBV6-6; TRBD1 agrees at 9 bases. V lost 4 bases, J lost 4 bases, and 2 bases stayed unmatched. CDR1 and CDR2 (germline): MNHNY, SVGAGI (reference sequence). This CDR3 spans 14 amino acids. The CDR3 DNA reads TGTGCCAGCAGTTCGGACAGGGGTTACAATGAGCAGTTCTTC. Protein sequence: CASSSDRGYNEQFF.